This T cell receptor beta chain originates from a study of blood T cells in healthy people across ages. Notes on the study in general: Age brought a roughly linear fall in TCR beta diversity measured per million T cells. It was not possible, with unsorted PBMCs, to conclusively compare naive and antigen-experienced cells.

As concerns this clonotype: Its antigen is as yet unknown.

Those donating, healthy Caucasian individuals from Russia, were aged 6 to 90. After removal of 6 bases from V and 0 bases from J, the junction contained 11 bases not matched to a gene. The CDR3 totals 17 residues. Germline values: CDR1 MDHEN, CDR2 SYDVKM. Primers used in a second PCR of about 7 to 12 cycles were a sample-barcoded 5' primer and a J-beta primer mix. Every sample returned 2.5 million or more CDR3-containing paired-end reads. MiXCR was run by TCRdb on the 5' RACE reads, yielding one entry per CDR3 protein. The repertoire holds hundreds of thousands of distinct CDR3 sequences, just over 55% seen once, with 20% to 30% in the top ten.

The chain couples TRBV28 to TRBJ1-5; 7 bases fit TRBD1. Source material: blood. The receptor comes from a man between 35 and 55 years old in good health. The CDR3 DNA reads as TGTGCCAGCAGCTTGGGACAGCTTCCATATAGCAATCAGCCCCAGCATTTT. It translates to CASSLGQLPYSNQPQHF.